A selection of T cell receptor beta chains follows, all from one sample in a study of blood T cell repertoires in COVID-19. This table comes from immunoSEQ multiplex PCR, and its TCRdb copy is limited to in-frame clones, with some not included. The repertoire holds some 110,000 clones, with 90% as singletons. Sequences were obtained from peripheral blood. The source of these receptors is a human donor with active COVID-19. The donor label of this sample is uncertain. The CDR3 runs from the conserved cysteine through the conserved F or W. The D gene is left open where the match is weak. Where a row states a size, it is once, few, many or the class of an expanded clone; other rows omit it.

v_gene: TRBV6-1
d_gene: -
abundance: -
len: 15
j_gene: TRBJ2-1
CDR3aa: CASSEVDSSYNEQFF
CDR3nt: TGTGCCAGCAGTGAGGTTGACAGTTCCTACAATGAGCAGTTCTTC

v_gene: TRBV7-9
d_gene: -
abundance: -
len: 13
j_gene: TRBJ1-2
CDR3aa: CASSPTLFDGYTF
CDR3nt: TGTGCCAGCAGCCCCACATTATTTGATGGCTACACCTTC

v_gene: TRBV6-2/TRBV6-3
d_gene: -
abundance: -
len: 12
j_gene: TRBJ2-1
CDR3aa: CASSWGVGEQFF
CDR3nt: TGTGCCAGCAGTTGGGGGGTTGGTGAGCAGTTCTTC

v_gene: TRBV18
d_gene: -
abundance: -
len: 17
j_gene: TRBJ2-7
CDR3aa: CASSPPGGGGSGYEQYF
CDR3nt: TGTGCCAGCTCACCACCGGGGGGCGGGGGTTCTGGCTACGAGCAGTACTTC

v_gene: TRBV20-1
d_gene: -
abundance: -
len: 14
j_gene: TRBJ1-6
CDR3aa: CSASDRTVNSPLHF
CDR3nt: TGCAGTGCTAGTGATCGGACAGTCAATTCACCCCTCCACTTT

v_gene: TRBV30
d_gene: TRBD1
abundance: -
len: 13
j_gene: TRBJ1-2
CDR3aa: CACNRGRGYGYTF
CDR3nt: TGTGCCTGCAACAGGGGCAGAGGGTATGGCTACACCTTC

v_gene: TRBV2
d_gene: TRBD1
abundance: -
len: 14
j_gene: TRBJ1-6
CDR3aa: CASTPGQGSSPLHF
CDR3nt: TGTGCCAGTACTCCGGGACAGGGGAGTTCACCCCTCCACTTT

v_gene: TRBV4-3
d_gene: -
abundance: once
len: 15
j_gene: TRBJ1-1
CDR3aa: CASSQAPRTHTEAFF
CDR3nt: TGCGCCAGCAGCCAAGCCCCTAGGACACACACTGAAGCTTTCTTT

v_gene: TRBV18
d_gene: -
abundance: -
len: 15
j_gene: TRBJ1-5
CDR3aa: CASSPTSSGVQPQHF
CDR3nt: TGTGCCAGCTCACCAACTAGTTCGGGGGTTCAGCCCCAGCATTTT

v_gene: TRBV19
d_gene: -
abundance: -
len: 15
j_gene: TRBJ2-1
CDR3aa: CASSISGLSYNEQFF
CDR3nt: TGTGCCAGTAGTATATCTGGACTCTCCTACAATGAGCAGTTCTTC

v_gene: TRBV5-1
d_gene: -
abundance: -
len: 18
j_gene: TRBJ2-7
CDR3aa: CASSSGTTLGVSSYEQYF
CDR3nt: TGCGCCAGCAGCTCCGGTACAACTCTAGGGGTTAGTTCCTACGAGCAGTACTTC

v_gene: TRBV4-3
d_gene: -
abundance: -
len: 13
j_gene: TRBJ2-7
CDR3aa: CASSQVLYREQYF
CDR3nt: TGCGCCAGCAGCCAAGTCCTATACCGCGAGCAGTACTTC

v_gene: TRBV11-2
d_gene: TRBD2
abundance: -
len: 16
j_gene: TRBJ2-5
CDR3aa: CASSLGPSGGQETQYF
CDR3nt: TGTGCCAGCAGCTTAGGCCCCAGCGGGGGGCAAGAGACCCAGTACTTC

v_gene: TRBV4-3
d_gene: TRBD2
abundance: -
len: 15
j_gene: TRBJ2-1
CDR3aa: CASSPFSGGPNEQFF
CDR3nt: TGCGCCAGCAGCCCTTTTAGCGGGGGCCCTAATGAGCAGTTCTTC

v_gene: TRBV6-2/TRBV6-3
d_gene: -
abundance: -
len: 15
j_gene: TRBJ1-5
CDR3aa: CASSKTQLSNQPQHF
CDR3nt: TGTGCCAGCAGCAAAACACAGCTCAGCAATCAGCCCCAGCATTTT

v_gene: TRBV6-5
d_gene: -
abundance: -
len: 13
j_gene: TRBJ2-7
CDR3aa: CASTDIRSYEQYF
CDR3nt: TGTGCCAGCACGGACATTCGATCCTACGAGCAGTACTTC

v_gene: TRBV4-3
d_gene: -
abundance: -
len: 14
j_gene: TRBJ2-1
CDR3aa: CASSRQTSAHEQFF
CDR3nt: TGCGCCAGCAGCCGCCAGACTAGTGCTCATGAGCAGTTCTTC

v_gene: TRBV28
d_gene: TRBD1
abundance: -
len: 17
j_gene: TRBJ1-5
CDR3aa: CASISSWRGRENQPQHF
CDR3nt: TGTGCCAGCATCAGCAGTTGGAGGGGGCGAGAAAATCAGCCCCAGCATTTT

v_gene: TRBV21-1
d_gene: -
abundance: medium-sized
len: 19
j_gene: TRBJ1-5
CDR3aa: CASRRNLVAGGISNQPQHF
CDR3nt: -

v_gene: TRBV9
d_gene: -
abundance: once
len: 14
j_gene: TRBJ1-1
CDR3aa: CASSHPPAGTEAFF
CDR3nt: TGTGCCAGCAGCCACCCCCCGGCAGGGACTGAAGCTTTCTTT

v_gene: TRBV6-5
d_gene: -
abundance: -
len: 13
j_gene: TRBJ1-6
CDR3aa: CASSLRVNSPLHF
CDR3nt: TGTGCCAGCAGCCTCAGGGTTAATTCACCCCTCCACTTT

v_gene: TRBV9
d_gene: -
abundance: -
len: 15
j_gene: TRBJ1-2
CDR3aa: CASSVGGTANYGYTF
CDR3nt: TGTGCCAGCAGCGTAGGGGGCACAGCTAACTATGGCTACACCTTC

v_gene: TRBV6-5
d_gene: TRBD1
abundance: once
len: 11
j_gene: TRBJ1-4
CDR3aa: CASSLGQQLFF
CDR3nt: TGTGCCAGCAGCCTGGGACAGCAACTGTTTTTT

v_gene: TRBV21-1
d_gene: -
abundance: -
len: 19
j_gene: TRBJ2-1
CDR3aa: CASSKLATGQGRSYNEQFF
CDR3nt: TGTGCCAGCAGCAAACTAGCTACGGGACAGGGGAGGTCCTACAATGAGCAGTTCTTC

v_gene: TRBV18
d_gene: -
abundance: -
len: 13
j_gene: TRBJ2-3
CDR3aa: CASSPPREDTQYF
CDR3nt: TGTGCCAGCTCACCACCTCGGGAAGATACGCAGTATTTT

v_gene: TRBV7-2
d_gene: TRBD2
abundance: -
len: 17
j_gene: TRBJ2-2
CDR3aa: CASSPRLRGGFAGELFF
CDR3nt: TGTGCCAGCAGCCCCCGACTTCGCGGGGGGTTTGCCGGGGAGCTGTTTTTT

v_gene: TRBV5-1
d_gene: -
abundance: -
len: 14
j_gene: TRBJ2-7
CDR3aa: CASSLAWSSYEQYF
CDR3nt: TGCGCCAGCAGCTTGGCGTGGAGCTCCTACGAGCAGTACTTC

v_gene: TRBV18
d_gene: -
abundance: -
len: 15
j_gene: TRBJ1-3
CDR3aa: CASSPRPSSGNTIYF
CDR3nt: TGTGCCAGCTCACCCAGGCCTTCCTCTGGAAACACCATATATTTT

v_gene: TRBV19
d_gene: -
abundance: -
len: 15
j_gene: TRBJ1-6
CDR3aa: CASRPDYSYNSPLHF
CDR3nt: TGTGCCAGTAGACCGGACTACTCCTATAATTCACCCCTCCACTTT

v_gene: TRBV25-1
d_gene: -
abundance: -
len: 14
j_gene: TRBJ1-1
CDR3aa: CASVRGGAPTEAFF
CDR3nt: TGTGCCAGCGTTCGAGGGGGGGCTCCGACTGAAGCTTTCTTT

v_gene: TRBV5-1
d_gene: TRBD2
abundance: -
len: 16
j_gene: TRBJ2-7
CDR3aa: CASSLGIGGAPYEQYF
CDR3nt: TGCGCCAGCAGCTTGGGCATCGGGGGGGCCCCCTACGAGCAGTACTTC

v_gene: TRBV4-1
d_gene: TRBD1
abundance: -
len: 16
j_gene: TRBJ1-1
CDR3aa: CASSQGGQGANTEAFF
CDR3nt: TGCGCCAGCAGCCAAGGAGGACAGGGGGCGAACACTGAAGCTTTCTTT

v_gene: TRBV19
d_gene: -
abundance: -
len: 13
j_gene: TRBJ2-7
CDR3aa: CASSIGSSYEQYF
CDR3nt: TGTGCCAGTAGTATTGGGAGCTCCTACGAGCAGTACTTC

v_gene: TRBV3-1/TRBV3-2
d_gene: TRBD2
abundance: -
len: 18
j_gene: TRBJ2-5
CDR3aa: CASSQRRGTSRQQETQYF
CDR3nt: TGTGCCAGCAGCCAAAGGAGGGGGACTAGCCGTCAACAAGAGACCCAGTACTTC

v_gene: TRBV5-4
d_gene: -
abundance: -
len: 15
j_gene: TRBJ1-2
CDR3aa: CASSFRAPRGYGYTF
CDR3nt: TGTGCCAGCAGCTTTCGCGCCCCCCGGGGCTATGGCTACACCTTC

v_gene: TRBV11-2
d_gene: TRBD1
abundance: -
len: 15
j_gene: TRBJ2-7
CDR3aa: CASSVATGFSYEQYF
CDR3nt: TGTGCCAGCAGCGTTGCGACAGGGTTCTCCTACGAGCAGTACTTC

v_gene: TRBV28
d_gene: -
abundance: -
len: 15
j_gene: TRBJ2-5
CDR3aa: CASSSQIDRKQTQYF
CDR3nt: TGTGCCAGCAGTTCGCAAATCGACAGAAAGCAGACCCAGTACTTC

v_gene: TRBV9
d_gene: -
abundance: -
len: 17
j_gene: TRBJ1-3
CDR3aa: CASSVGSSRVSGNTIYF
CDR3nt: TGTGCCAGCAGCGTAGGTTCGTCCAGGGTCTCTGGAAACACCATATATTTT

v_gene: TRBV2
d_gene: TRBD1
abundance: -
len: 13
j_gene: TRBJ1-2
CDR3aa: CASSKGQTPGYTF
CDR3nt: TGTGCCAGCAGTAAGGGACAGACCCCTGGCTACACCTTC

v_gene: TRBV25-1
d_gene: -
abundance: -
len: 12
j_gene: TRBJ2-7
CDR3aa: CASSETGYEQYF
CDR3nt: TGTGCCAGCAGTGAGACAGGTTACGAGCAGTACTTC

v_gene: TRBV21-1
d_gene: -
abundance: -
len: 16
j_gene: TRBJ2-5
CDR3aa: CASSPRRGPGRETQYF
CDR3nt: TGTGCCAGCAGCCCTAGGCGGGGCCCGGGGAGGGAGACCCAGTACTTC

v_gene: TRBV5-5
d_gene: TRBD1
abundance: -
len: 15
j_gene: TRBJ1-1
CDR3aa: CASSLQGQGFTEAFF
CDR3nt: TGTGCCAGCAGCTTGCAGGGACAGGGGTTCACTGAAGCTTTCTTT

v_gene: TRBV6-2/TRBV6-3
d_gene: -
abundance: -
len: 14
j_gene: TRBJ1-2
CDR3aa: CASSPGGVGYGYTF
CDR3nt: TGTGCCAGCAGTCCCGGGGGAGTCGGGTATGGCTACACCTTC

v_gene: TRBV29-1
d_gene: TRBD2
abundance: -
len: 16
j_gene: TRBJ2-2
CDR3aa: CSVGLAGGRDTGELFF
CDR3nt: TGCAGCGTGGGACTAGCGGGGGGTCGGGACACCGGGGAGCTGTTTTTT

v_gene: TRBV24-1
d_gene: TRBD1
abundance: -
len: 19
j_gene: TRBJ2-7
CDR3aa: CATSERDRGWTTKSYEQYF
CDR3nt: TGTGCCACCAGTGAACGGGACAGGGGGTGGACTACCAAGTCCTACGAGCAGTACTTC

v_gene: TRBV5-1
d_gene: -
abundance: -
len: 15
j_gene: TRBJ2-1
CDR3aa: CASSLGGGSYNEQFF
CDR3nt: TGCGCCAGCAGCTTGGGAGGGGGTTCCTACAATGAGCAGTTCTTC

v_gene: TRBV3-1/TRBV3-2
d_gene: -
abundance: -
len: 15
j_gene: TRBJ1-2
CDR3aa: CASSQDVAAAYGYTF
CDR3nt: TGTGCCAGCAGCCAAGATGTGGCGGCAGCCTATGGCTACACCTTC

v_gene: TRBV6-5
d_gene: -
abundance: -
len: 12
j_gene: TRBJ1-5
CDR3aa: CASGRTNQPQHF
CDR3nt: TGTGCCAGCGGTCGGACTAATCAGCCCCAGCATTTT

v_gene: TRBV3-1/TRBV3-2
d_gene: -
abundance: -
len: 15
j_gene: TRBJ2-1
CDR3aa: CASSLAGVKGNEQFF
CDR3nt: TGTGCCAGCAGTTTAGCAGGGGTGAAAGGCAATGAGCAGTTCTTC

v_gene: TRBV7-2
d_gene: -
abundance: -
len: 15
j_gene: TRBJ1-4
CDR3aa: CASSLARITGEKLFF
CDR3nt: TGTGCCAGCAGCTTAGCACGGATAACAGGTGAAAAACTGTTTTTT

v_gene: TRBV7-3
d_gene: -
abundance: -
len: 13
j_gene: TRBJ2-5
CDR3aa: CASSLNPGKAQYF
CDR3nt: TGTGCCAGCAGCTTAAATCCGGGGAAGGCCCAGTACTTC

v_gene: TRBV6-2/TRBV6-3
d_gene: -
abundance: -
len: 17
j_gene: TRBJ1-5
CDR3aa: CASSYSKQGLSNQPQHF
CDR3nt: TGTGCCAGCAGTTACTCGAAGCAGGGGTTGAGCAATCAGCCCCAGCATTTT

v_gene: TRBV19
d_gene: -
abundance: -
len: 11
j_gene: TRBJ1-2
CDR3aa: CASRSPYGYTF
CDR3nt: TGTGCCAGTAGGTCCCCGTATGGCTACACCTTC

v_gene: TRBV19
d_gene: TRBD1
abundance: -
len: 15
j_gene: TRBJ2-7
CDR3aa: CASSTSWTGTYEQYF
CDR3nt: TGTGCCAGTAGTACGTCCTGGACAGGGACCTACGAGCAGTACTTC

v_gene: TRBV19
d_gene: -
abundance: -
len: 13
j_gene: TRBJ1-5
CDR3aa: CASSFQENQPQHF
CDR3nt: TGTGCCAGTAGTTTCCAGGAAAATCAGCCCCAGCATTTT